The 11 T cell receptor beta chains given below trace back to one sample, sequenced in a study of blood T cell repertoires in COVID-19. Libraries were prepared by immunoSEQ multiplex PCR; TCRdb keeps only in-frame clonotypes and omits some of them. This table has 90,000 to 95,000 clones, around 89% appearing once. The specimen sequenced was peripheral blood. The receptors stem from a woman of 80 years or more with active COVID-19.

V gene TRBV27 combines with J gene TRBJ1-1; the match to TRBD1 covers 7 bases. V shed 8 bases and J 4 bases; nucleotides not matched to a gene: 10. This CDR3 region has 14 residues. Per germline, CDR1 MNHEY and CDR2 SMNVEV (reference sequence). The CDR3 DNA reads TGTGCCAGCGGAAGAATACAGGGGACCACTGAAGCTTTCTTT. Translated, it gives CASGRIQGTTEAFF.

This clone occurred a few times. The rearrangement joins TRBV6-4 to TRBJ1-5, with TRBD1 identical over 7 bases. Germline assignment: CDR1 MRHNA and CDR2 SNTAGT. The CDR3 has 15 amino acids. Trimming at V came to 7 bases and at J to 3 bases, leaving 9 bases not matched to a gene. For the CDR3, the DNA is TGTGCCAGCACCCGCCCGGACAGGATCAATCAGCCCCAGCATTTT. Encoded protein: CASTRPDRINQPQHF.

The chain combines TRBV1 with TRBJ2-7; TRBD2, the D gene given by the table, was not confirmed from the DNA. TRBV1 constitutes a pseudogene. The CDR3 covers 23 residues. CDR3 DNA sequence: TGCACCAGCAGCCAAGATAACAGGGGACCAGGGACTAGCGGGAGCGGCTTTCCCCTCGAGCAGTACTTC. It specifies CTSSQDNRGPGTSGSGFPLEQYF.

The CDR3 DNA follows: TGTGCCAGCAACCCCGGGACAGGGGGCGTCGAGCAGTACTTC. Residues: CASNPGTGGVEQYF. The chain couples TRBV2 to TRBJ2-7, with 12 bases lining up with TRBD1. This CDR3 region has 14 residues. The V gene's germline CDR1 is SNHLY and CDR2 FYNNEI. Losses at the gene ends were 7 bases for V and 6 bases for J; bases not matched to a gene: 7.

The chain employs TRBV6-6 and TRBJ2-3; 7 positions agree with TRBD2. The V gene end was trimmed by 3 bases and the J gene end by 2 bases; junction bases not matched to a gene: 8. The CDR3 has 16 amino acids. CDR1 is MNHNY, CDR2 SVGAGI, per germline (reference sequence). This CDR3 is CASSYRASGYTDTQYF. For the CDR3, the DNA is TGTGCCAGCAGTTATCGGGCTAGCGGTTACACAGATACGCAGTATTTT.

The chain carries TRBV11-2 and TRBJ1-4; D is ambiguous. Trimming shortened V by 0 bases and J by 1 base, and 9 bases separated the two germline ends. Germline CDR1 reads SGHAT; CDR2 reads FQNNGV. This CDR3 is built from 16 residues. The DNA of the CDR3 is TGTGCCAGCAGCTTAGATCGCCCGGGAACTAATGAAAAACTGTTTTTT. Translating it yields CASSLDRPGTNEKLFF. Filled out from reference TRBV11-2 and TRBJ1-4, the complete variable domain reads EAGVAQSPRYKIIEKRQSVAFWCNPISGHATLYWYQQILGQGPKLLIQFQNNGVVDDSQLPKDRFSAERLKGVDSTLKIQPAKLEDSAVYLCASSLDRPGTNEKLFFGSGTQLSVL.

The chain links TRBV23-1 to TRBJ2-7; the match to TRBD2 covers 12 bases. TRBV23-1 is classed as an ORF, of uncertain function. Losses at the gene ends were 0 bases for V and 4 bases for J; bases not matched to a gene: 22. This CDR3 has 22 residues. DNA of the CDR3: TGCGCCAGCAGTCAATCCACTTTTAGGCTAGCGGGAGGGCCGAAGTCCTCTTACGAGCAGTACTTC. Translated, it gives CASSQSTFRLAGGPKSSYEQYF.

J is TRBJ1-1 and V is TRBV9, with 7 bases lining up with TRBD1. CDR1 is SGDLS, CDR2 YYNGEE, per germline. CDR3 length: 19 amino acids. J lost 7 bases, V lost 4 bases, and 25 bases had no gene match. This CDR3 reads CASSTPRDPKGANTGEAFF. The DNA of the CDR3 is TGTGCCAGCAGCACCCCACGAGACCCCAAGGGGGCTAACACTGGTGAAGCTTTCTTT.

This chain joins TRBV7-2 and TRBJ2-3; no firm D call. CDR1 is SGHTA and CDR2 is FQGNSA in the germline V gene. This CDR3 is 14 amino acids long. The V end lost 0 bases, the J end lost 7 bases, and 11 bases lay between the germline ends. CDR3: CASSLAQLVNTQYF. The CDR3 DNA follows: TGTGCCAGCAGCTTAGCACAGCTTGTGAATACGCAGTATTTT.

The sample holds one count of this clone. The rearrangement uses TRBV6-6 and TRBJ2-1; no reliable D call. Trimming removed 2 bases at V and 7 bases at J, with 12 bases between. The CDR3 runs to 14 residues. The germline gives CDR1 MNHNY, CDR2 SVGAGI (reference sequence). CDR3 sequence reads: CASSYEGSRNEQFF. The CDR3 bases are TGTGCCAGCAGTTACGAAGGCTCGCGGAATGAGCAGTTCTTC.

The gene calls are TRBV9 and TRBJ2-7; TRBD2 matches at 7 bases. Trimming took 3 bases from V and 0 from J; bases not matched to a gene: 12. CDR3 length: 17 residues. Germline V gene sequence: CDR1 SGDLS, CDR2 YYNGEE. CDR3 loop: CASSAGGLLRSSYEQYF. The CDR3 DNA reads as TGTGCCAGCAGCGCGGGAGGACTACTAAGGAGCTCCTACGAGCAGTACTTC. The entire variable domain, with the rest obtained from reference TRBV9 and TRBJ2-7, is as follows: DSGVTQTPKHLITATGQRVTLRCSPRSGDLSVYWYQQSLDQGLQFLIQYYNGEERAKGNILERFSAQQFPDLHSELNLSSLELGDSALYFCASSAGGLLRSSYEQYFGPGTRLTVT.